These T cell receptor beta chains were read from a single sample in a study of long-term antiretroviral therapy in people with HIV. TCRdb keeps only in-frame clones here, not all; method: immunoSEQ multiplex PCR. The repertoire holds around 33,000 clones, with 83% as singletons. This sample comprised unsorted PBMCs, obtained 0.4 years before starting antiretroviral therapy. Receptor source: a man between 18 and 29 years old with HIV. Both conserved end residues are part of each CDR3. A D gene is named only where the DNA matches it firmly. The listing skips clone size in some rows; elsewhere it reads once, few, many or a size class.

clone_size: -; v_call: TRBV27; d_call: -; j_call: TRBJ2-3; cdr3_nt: TGTGCCAGCAGTTATCTGGGGAAGGGTACGCAGTATTTT; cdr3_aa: CASSYLGKGTQYF
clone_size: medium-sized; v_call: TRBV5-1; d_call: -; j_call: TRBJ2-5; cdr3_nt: TGCGCCAGCAGCGAACAAGAGACCCAGTACTTC; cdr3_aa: CASSEQETQYF
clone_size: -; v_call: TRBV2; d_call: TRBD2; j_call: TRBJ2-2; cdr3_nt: TGTGCCAGCAGGGGACTAGCGGGAGTTGGGGCCGGGGAGCTGTTTTTT; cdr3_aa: CASRGLAGVGAGELFF
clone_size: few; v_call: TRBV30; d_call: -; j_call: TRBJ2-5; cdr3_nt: TGTGCCTGGAGTGTCGGGGGGACCCAGTACTTC; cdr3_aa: CAWSVGGTQYF
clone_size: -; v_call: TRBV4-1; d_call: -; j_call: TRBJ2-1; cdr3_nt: TGCGCCAGCAGCCTCCAGGCTGGGAATGAGCAGTTCTTC; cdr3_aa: CASSLQAGNEQFF
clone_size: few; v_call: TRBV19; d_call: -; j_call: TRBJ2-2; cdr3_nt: TGTGCCAGTAGTATCCGGGCGGGGGAGCTGTTTTTT; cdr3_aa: CASSIRAGELFF
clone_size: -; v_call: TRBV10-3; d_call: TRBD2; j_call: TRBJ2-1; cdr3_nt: TGTGCCATCTCTTCAACTAGCGGGGGGGCCGGTGAGCAGTTCTTC; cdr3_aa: CAISSTSGGAGEQFF
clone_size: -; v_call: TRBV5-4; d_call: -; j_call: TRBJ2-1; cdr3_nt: TGTGCCAGCAGCGGGGGAAATTGGGGGACCTACAATGAGCAGTTCTTC; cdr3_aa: CASSGGNWGTYNEQFF
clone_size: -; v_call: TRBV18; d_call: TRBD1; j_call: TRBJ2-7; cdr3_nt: TGTGCCAGCTCACCGTATTCCGACAGGGTCGAGCAGTACTTC; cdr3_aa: CASSPYSDRVEQYF
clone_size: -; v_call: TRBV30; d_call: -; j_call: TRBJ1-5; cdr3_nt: TGTGCCTCATCAGAGAATAGCAATCAGCCCCAGCATTTT; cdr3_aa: CASSENSNQPQHF
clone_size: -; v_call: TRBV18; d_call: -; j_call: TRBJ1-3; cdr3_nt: TGTGCCAGCTCACCACAGGGCCCCCGCTCTGGAAACACCATATATTTT; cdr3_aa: CASSPQGPRSGNTIYF
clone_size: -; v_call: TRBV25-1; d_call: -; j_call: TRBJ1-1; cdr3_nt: TGTGCCAGCAGCAGTTGGGGGCACAAGAACACTGAAGCTTTCTTT; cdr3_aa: CASSSWGHKNTEAFF
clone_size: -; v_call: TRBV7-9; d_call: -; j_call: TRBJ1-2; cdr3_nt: TGTGCCAGCAGCTTAGAACACAGAGCATATGGCTACACCTTC; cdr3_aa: CASSLEHRAYGYTF
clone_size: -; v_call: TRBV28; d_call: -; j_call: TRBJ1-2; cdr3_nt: TGTGCCAGCAGTTTATGGGGCAGGCGAGCTAACTATGGCTACACCTTC; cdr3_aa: CASSLWGRRANYGYTF
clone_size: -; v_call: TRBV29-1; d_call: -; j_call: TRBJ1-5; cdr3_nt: TGCAGCGTGGACCGGGACGGGGAGCTTTATAGCAATCAGCCCCAGCATTTT; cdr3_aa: CSVDRDGELYSNQPQHF
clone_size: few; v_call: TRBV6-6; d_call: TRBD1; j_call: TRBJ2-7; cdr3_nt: TGTGCCAGCATCCCTACCGGGACAGGGGACGAGCAGTACTTC; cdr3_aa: CASIPTGTGDEQYF
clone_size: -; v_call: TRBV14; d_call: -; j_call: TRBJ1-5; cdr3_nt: TGTGCCAGCAGTGTGACGGGTAGCAATCAGCCCCAGCATTTT; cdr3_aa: CASSVTGSNQPQHF
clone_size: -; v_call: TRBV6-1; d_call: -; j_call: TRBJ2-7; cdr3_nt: TGTGCCAGCAGTGAATTTGAGACCTACGAGCAGTACTTC; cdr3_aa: CASSEFETYEQYF
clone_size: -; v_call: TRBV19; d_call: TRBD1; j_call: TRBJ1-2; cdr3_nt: TGTGCCAGTAGTGGCCGGGACAGGGGCCTTTCTTTAAAAGACTACACCTTC; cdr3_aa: CASSGRDRGLSLKDYTF
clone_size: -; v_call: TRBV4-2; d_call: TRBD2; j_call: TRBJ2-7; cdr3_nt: TGTGCCAGCAGCCCGGGACTAGCGGAGCAGTACTTC; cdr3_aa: CASSPGLAEQYF
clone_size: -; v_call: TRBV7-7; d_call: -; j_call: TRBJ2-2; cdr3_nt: TGTGCTAGCAGCTTGTCTGGCAACACCGGGGAGCTGTTTTTT; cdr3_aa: CASSLSGNTGELFF
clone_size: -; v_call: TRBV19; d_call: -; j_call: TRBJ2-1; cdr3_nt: TGTGCCAGTAGTATAGCCCTTGGGGGGTACAATGAGCAGTTCTTC; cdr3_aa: CASSIALGGYNEQFF
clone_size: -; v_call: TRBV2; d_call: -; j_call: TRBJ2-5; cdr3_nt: TGTGCCAGCAGTGTCGGAGGAAACCAAGAGACCCAGTACTTC; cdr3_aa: CASSVGGNQETQYF
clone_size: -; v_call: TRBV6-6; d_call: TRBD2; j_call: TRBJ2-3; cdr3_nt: TGTGCCAGCAGTTACGGGAGGGGTACAGATACGCAGTATTTT; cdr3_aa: CASSYGRGTDTQYF
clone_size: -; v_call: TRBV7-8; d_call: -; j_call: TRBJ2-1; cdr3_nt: TGTGCCAGCAGCTTAGTAGACAATGAGCAGTTCTTC; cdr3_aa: CASSLVDNEQFF
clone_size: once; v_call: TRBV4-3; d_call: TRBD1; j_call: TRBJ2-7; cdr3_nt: TGCGCCAGCAGCCAACAAGACAGGGGGCCCTACGAGCAGTACTTC; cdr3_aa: CASSQQDRGPYEQYF
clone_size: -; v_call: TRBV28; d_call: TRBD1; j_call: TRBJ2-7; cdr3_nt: TGTGCCAGCAGACTCTACAGGGGGGACGACTACGAGCAGTACTTC; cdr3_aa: CASRLYRGDDYEQYF
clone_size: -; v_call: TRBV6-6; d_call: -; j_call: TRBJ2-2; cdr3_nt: TGTGCCAGCAGTTACGAAGGGGGAAAGAACACCGGGGAGCTGTTTTTT; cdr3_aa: CASSYEGGKNTGELFF
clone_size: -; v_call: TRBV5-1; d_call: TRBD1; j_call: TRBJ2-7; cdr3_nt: TGCGCCAGCAGCTTGTGGAAGGGACAGGGCCCCTACGAGCAGTACTTC; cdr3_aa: CASSLWKGQGPYEQYF
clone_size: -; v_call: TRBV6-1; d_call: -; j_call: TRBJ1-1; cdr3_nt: TGTGCCAGCCTCGAAGGGAACGAGGACACTGAAGCTTTCTTT; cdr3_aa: CASLEGNEDTEAFF
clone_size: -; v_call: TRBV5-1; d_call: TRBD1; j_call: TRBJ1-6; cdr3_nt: TGCGCCAGCAGCTTGGCCTGGGCAGGGGGCGATTCACCCCTCCACTTT; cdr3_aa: CASSLAWAGGDSPLHF
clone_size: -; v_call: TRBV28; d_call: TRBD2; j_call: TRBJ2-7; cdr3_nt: TGTGCCAGCAGAAGCGGGGATCCCTACGAGCAGTACTTC; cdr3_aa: CASRSGDPYEQYF
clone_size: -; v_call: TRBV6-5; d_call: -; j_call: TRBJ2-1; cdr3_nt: TGTGCCAGCAGGACCACAGGGTACAATGAGCAGTTCTTC; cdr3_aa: CASRTTGYNEQFF
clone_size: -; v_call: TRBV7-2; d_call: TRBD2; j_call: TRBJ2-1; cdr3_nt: TGTGCCAGCAGCCACCTAGCGGGGACCAGCTACAATGAGCAGTTCTTC; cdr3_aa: CASSHLAGTSYNEQFF
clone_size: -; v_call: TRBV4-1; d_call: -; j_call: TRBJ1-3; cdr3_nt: TGCGCCAGCAGCAGTCGGACGGGTGGAAACACCATATATTTT; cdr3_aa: CASSSRTGGNTIYF
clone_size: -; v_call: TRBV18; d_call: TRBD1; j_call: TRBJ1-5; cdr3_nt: TGTGCCAGCTCACAGACAGGGGTTCGCCTTTATAGCAATCAGCCCCAGCATTTT; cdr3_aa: CASSQTGVRLYSNQPQHF
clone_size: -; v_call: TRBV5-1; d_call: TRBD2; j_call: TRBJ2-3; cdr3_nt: TGCGCCAGCAGCATGACTAGCGGGAGTTTCAGAGATACGCAGTATTTT; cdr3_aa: CASSMTSGSFRDTQYF
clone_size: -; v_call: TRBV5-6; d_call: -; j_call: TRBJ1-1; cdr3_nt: TGTGCCAGCAGCCTATTTAGACACACGTACACTGAAGCTTTCTTT; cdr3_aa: CASSLFRHTYTEAFF
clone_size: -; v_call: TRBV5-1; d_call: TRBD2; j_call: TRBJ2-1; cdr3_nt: TGCGCCAGCAGCTTGATAATAGGGCGGGGGGCGAACAATGAGCAGTTCTTC; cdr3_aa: CASSLIIGRGANNEQFF
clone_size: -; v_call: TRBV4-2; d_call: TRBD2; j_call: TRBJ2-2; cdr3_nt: TGTGCCAGCAGCCAAGATGGACGCGGGAGTCTTAACACCGGGGAGCTGTTTTTT; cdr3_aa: CASSQDGRGSLNTGELFF
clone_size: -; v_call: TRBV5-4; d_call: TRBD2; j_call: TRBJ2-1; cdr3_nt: TGTGCCAGCAGCGGGGAGGGAGCGGGAGGGCCTTTGTACAATGAGCAGTTCTTC; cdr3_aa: CASSGEGAGGPLYNEQFF
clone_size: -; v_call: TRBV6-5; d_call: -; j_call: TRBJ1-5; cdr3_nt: TGTGCCAGCAAGGACGGTCTCAATCAGCCCCAGCATTTT; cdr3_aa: CASKDGLNQPQHF
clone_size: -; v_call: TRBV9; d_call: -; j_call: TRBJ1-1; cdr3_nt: TGTGCCAGCAGCGGGACGGGCACTGAAGCTTTCTTT; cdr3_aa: CASSGTGTEAFF
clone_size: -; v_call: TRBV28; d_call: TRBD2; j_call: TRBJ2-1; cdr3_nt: TGTGCCAGCAGTCTAGCGGGAGACCTATACAATGAGCAGTTCTTC; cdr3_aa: CASSLAGDLYNEQFF
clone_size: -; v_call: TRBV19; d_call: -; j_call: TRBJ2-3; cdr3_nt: TGTGCCAGTAGTATGGTTGGGGGGCAGTTTGATACGCAGTATTTT; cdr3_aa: CASSMVGGQFDTQYF
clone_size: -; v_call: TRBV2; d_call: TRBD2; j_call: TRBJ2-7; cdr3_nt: TGTGCCTTCGCGGGAGGGGGGAGCTCCTACGAGCAGTACTTC; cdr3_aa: CAFAGGGSSYEQYF
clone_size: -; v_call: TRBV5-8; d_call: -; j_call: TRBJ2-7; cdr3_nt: TGTGCCAGCAGCTTGGAGGACCACTATGCAGGGGTGGAGCAGTACTTC; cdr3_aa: CASSLEDHYAGVEQYF
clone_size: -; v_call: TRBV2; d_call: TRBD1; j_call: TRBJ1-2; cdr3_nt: TGTGCCAGTTCACAGGGGATGGATGGTGGCTACACCTTC; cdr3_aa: CASSQGMDGGYTF
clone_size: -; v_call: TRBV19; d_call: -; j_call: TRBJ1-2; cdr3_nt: TGTGCCAGTAGTATAAGGGTTCCAGAGAGATATGGCTACACCTTC; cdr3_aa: CASSIRVPERYGYTF
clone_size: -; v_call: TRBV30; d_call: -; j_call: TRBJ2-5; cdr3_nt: TGTGCCTGGAGTTCTGACAGGGAGGCCCAGTACTTC; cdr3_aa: CAWSSDREAQYF
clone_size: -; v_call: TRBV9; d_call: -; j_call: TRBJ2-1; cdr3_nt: TGTGCCAGCAGCCAGGGAACCTACAATGAGCAGTTCTTC; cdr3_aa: CASSQGTYNEQFF
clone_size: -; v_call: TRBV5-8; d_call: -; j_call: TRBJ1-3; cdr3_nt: TGTGCCAGCAGCTTGGAGGCCCTCGGGGGGTTTTGGAACACCATATATTTT; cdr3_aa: CASSLEALGGFWNTIYF